The rows below give T cell receptor beta chains drawn from one sample of a study of identical twins. TCRdb redid the calling of the 5' RACE reads with MiXCR, one entry per CDR3 protein. The table lists under 250,000 distinct CDR3 sequences, approximately 9% of them singletons. Material for sequencing was memory (CD45RO+) T cells sorted from blood. Receptors were obtained from a woman between 18 and 29 years old in good health. Both conserved end residues are part of each CDR3. A D gene is named only where the DNA matches it firmly. A row's size may be missing; if present it is once, few, many or a size class.

CDR3 length	D gene	J gene	V gene	clone size	CDR3 DNA	CDR3 protein
13	NA	TRBJ2-1	TRBV7-2	many	TGTGCCAGCAGCTTAAGCCGGAACAATGAGCAGTTCTTC	CASSLSRNNEQFF
14	TRBD1	TRBJ1-1	TRBV19	few	TGTGCCAGTAGTGCCGACAGGGGAGGCACTGAAGCTTTCTTT	CASSADRGGTEAFF
13	NA	TRBJ2-1	TRBV5-1	few	TGCGCCAGCAGCTTTCCCGGGGGCAAGGAGCAGTTCTTC	CASSFPGGKEQFF
16	TRBD2	TRBJ2-5	TRBV5-1	NA	TGCGCCAGCAGCCAAAAGACTAGCGGATGGGAGGAGACCCAGTACTTC	CASSQKTSGWEETQYF
12	NA	TRBJ1-2	TRBV2	NA	TGTGCCAGCAGCCCGACAAGAGATGGCTACACCTTC	CASSPTRDGYTF
14	NA	TRBJ1-2	TRBV18	few	TGTGCCAGCTCACCATCCTGGGGCCCTGACGGCTACACCTTC	CASSPSWGPDGYTF
16	TRBD1	TRBJ2-2	TRBV5-6	few	TGTGCCAGCAGCTCGACGGACAGGGTTCTATCCGGGGAGCTGTTTTTT	CASSSTDRVLSGELFF
15	NA	TRBJ2-7	TRBV3-1	few	TGTGCCAGCAGCCAAGATCAAGGGCAGTCCTACGAGCAGTACTTC	CASSQDQGQSYEQYF
16	TRBD2	TRBJ2-2	TRBV2	NA	TGTGCCAGCAGAGCCGGGACTAGCCGTGGCACCGGGGAGCTGTTTTTT	CASRAGTSRGTGELFF
16	NA	TRBJ2-6	TRBV7-6	many	TGTGCCAGCAGCCGACAGTTTGGGTCTGGGGCCAACGTCCTGACTTTC	CASSRQFGSGANVLTF
15	TRBD1	TRBJ1-3	TRBV7-6	NA	TGTGCCAGCAGCCCCAGCACAGGGGCTGGAAACACCATATATTTT	CASSPSTGAGNTIYF
14	TRBD2	TRBJ2-3	TRBV20-1	few	TGCAGTGCTAGGCTAGCGGCTAGCACAGATACGCAGTATTTT	CSARLAASTDTQYF
13	NA	TRBJ2-1	TRBV24-1	many	TGTGCCACCAGTGATTCTTTCAACAATGAGCAGTTCTTC	CATSDSFNNEQFF
15	TRBD2	TRBJ2-7	TRBV20-1	few	TGCAGTGCTGACCGCCCCGGGACTAGTTTCGACGAGCAGTACTTC	CSADRPGTSFDEQYF
16	TRBD2	TRBJ2-1	TRBV28	few	TGTGCCAGCAGTCCTGGTGGGACTAGCGGCTACAATGAGCAGTTCTTC	CASSPGGTSGYNEQFF
12	NA	TRBJ1-1	TRBV12-3/TRBV12-4	many	TGTGCCAGCAGTTCGTCCGCCTTTGAAGCTTTCTTT	CASSSSAFEAFF
13	NA	TRBJ2-5	TRBV7-3	NA	TGTGCCAGCAGCTTCCTAGGGAGCGAGACCCAGTACTTC	CASSFLGSETQYF
14	TRBD1	TRBJ2-3	TRBV20-1	NA	TGCAGTGCTAAAAGACAGGGTGTGACAGATACGCAGTATTTT	CSAKRQGVTDTQYF
13	NA	TRBJ2-3	TRBV29-1	few	TGCAGCTCTAGGGGTGGTAGCACAGATACGCAGTATTTT	CSSRGGSTDTQYF
13	TRBD2	TRBJ2-3	TRBV5-1	few	TGCGCCAGCAGAACCGGGACTAGAGATACGCAGTATTTT	CASRTGTRDTQYF
14	NA	TRBJ2-7	TRBV7-6	NA	TGTGCCAGCAGCTCGGGACATAGCTCCTACGAGCAGTACTTC	CASSSGHSSYEQYF
14	NA	TRBJ2-6	TRBV5-1	many	TGCGCCAGCAATGAGATCACTGGGGCCAACGTCCTGACTTTC	CASNEITGANVLTF
16	NA	TRBJ2-3	TRBV7-9	NA	TGTGCCAGCAGCCAAGCCACAGGATCCGAGGGGGATACGCAGTATTTT	CASSQATGSEGDTQYF
18	TRBD2	TRBJ2-3	TRBV4-3	many	TGCGCCAGCAGCCAAATGGAAGGTAGCGGGCGGTTGCCAGATACGCAGTATTTT	CASSQMEGSGRLPDTQYF
15	NA	TRBJ1-4	TRBV5-1	NA	TGCGCCAGCAGCTTGGCCGGAGCAACTAATGAAAAACTGTTTTTT	CASSLAGATNEKLFF
18	TRBD1	TRBJ1-2	TRBV28	few	TGTGCCAGCAGCAAGACAGGGTCAGGACATCGTCGTGCATATGGCTACACCTTC	CASSKTGSGHRRAYGYTF
12	NA	TRBJ2-7	TRBV5-1	many	TGTGCCAGCTCCTTGGGGGCTTACGAGCAGTACTTC	CASSLGAYEQYF
14	NA	TRBJ2-7	TRBV13	NA	TGTGCCAGCAGCTTATTAGGGGTAAATCGCGAGCAGTACTTC	CASSLLGVNREQYF
13	NA	TRBJ1-2	TRBV6-1	NA	TGTGCCAGCAGTGTTAGGGAGGACTATGGCTACACCTTC	CASSVREDYGYTF
15	TRBD2	TRBJ2-1	TRBV9	few	TGTGCCAGCAGCCCGCCTCGGACTAGCGGGGCTAAGCAGTTCTTC	CASSPPRTSGAKQFF
17	TRBD1	TRBJ1-5	TRBV12-3/TRBV12-4	many	TGTGCCAGCAGCCTCATACAGGGGGTCGGGAGCAATCAGCCCCAGCATTTT	CASSLIQGVGSNQPQHF
14	TRBD1	TRBJ2-1	TRBV6-1	NA	TGTGCCAGCACCTGGACAGGAATCAGGGATGAGCAGTTCTTC	CASTWTGIRDEQFF
16	NA	TRBJ2-6	TRBV12-3/TRBV12-4	many	TGTGCCAGCAGTTTAGCGCAGGGGATAGGGGCCAACGTCCTGACTTTC	CASSLAQGIGANVLTF
14	TRBD1	TRBJ2-7	TRBV10-3	few	TGTGCCATCACGTCCGGACAGGCTTCCTACGAGCAGTACTTC	CAITSGQASYEQYF
15	TRBD1	TRBJ2-5	TRBV20-1	few	TGCAGTGCTAACCCGGGACAGGGGTACCAAGAGACCCAGTACTTC	CSANPGQGYQETQYF
15	NA	TRBJ2-2	TRBV2	few	TGTGCCAGCAGTGAAAGGAGCAGGGTCACCGGGGAGCTGTTTTTT	CASSERSRVTGELFF
16	NA	TRBJ1-2	TRBV7-9	many	TGTGCCAGCAGCTTAGCGGCAGGGACAACTGGCCATGGCTACACCTTC	CASSLAAGTTGHGYTF
12	NA	TRBJ1-1	TRBV12-3/TRBV12-4	few	TGTGCCAGCAGTTTACAGGCATTAGTCACTTTCTTT	CASSLQALVTFF
11	TRBD1	TRBJ1-1	TRBV6-5	many	TGTGCCAGCAACAGGGGGACTGAAGCTTTCTTT	CASNRGTEAFF
14	NA	TRBJ2-1	TRBV5-1	NA	TGCGCCAGCAGCTTTGGTGAGCGGTACAATGAGCAGTTCTTC	CASSFGERYNEQFF
15	NA	TRBJ2-1	TRBV14	NA	TGTGCCAGCAGCCGGGGACGGAACTCCTACAATGAGCAGTTCTTC	CASSRGRNSYNEQFF
14	TRBD1	TRBJ1-1	TRBV5-5	NA	TGTGCCAGCAGGGACAGGGCGGCGAACACTGAAGCTTTCTTT	CASRDRAANTEAFF
16	NA	TRBJ1-5	TRBV4-3	NA	TGCGCCAGCAGCCCTGGTTGGGGTAGTGGCAATCAGCCCCAGCATTTT	CASSPGWGSGNQPQHF
13	NA	TRBJ1-2	TRBV9	few	TGTGCCAGCAGCGAGGGACCGACCTATGGCTACATCTTC	CASSEGPTYGYIF
15	NA	TRBJ2-3	TRBV10-1	NA	TGCGCCAGCAGTGGAGACCCCAACCTCGCGGATACGCAGTATTTT	CASSGDPNLADTQYF
14	NA	TRBJ1-5	TRBV6-2/TRBV6-3	NA	TGTGCCAGCACGATGGGGGGCCTCAATCAGCCCCAGCATTTT	CASTMGGLNQPQHF
16	NA	TRBJ1-3	TRBV5-1	many	TGCGCCAGCAGCACGGACGGCAGATTCTCTGGAAACACCATATATTTT	CASSTDGRFSGNTIYF
16	NA	TRBJ2-1	TRBV5-4	NA	TGTGCCAGCAGCTCCATGGGGGGGGCCCACCGGAATGAGCAGTTCTTC	CASSSMGGAHRNEQFF
16	NA	TRBJ1-1	TRBV5-6	few	TGTGCCAGCAGCTTGGGGGTGGACAGTCGGAACACTGAAGCTTTCTTT	CASSLGVDSRNTEAFF
15	TRBD2	TRBJ2-2	TRBV7-3	few	TGTGCCAGCAGCTTGGGGGAGGGGAGAACCGGGGAGCTGTTTTTT	CASSLGEGRTGELFF
16	TRBD1	TRBJ1-1	TRBV27	NA	TGTGCCAGCAGTTTGGGGACAGGGCTGATGAACACTGAAGCTTTCTTT	CASSLGTGLMNTEAFF
14	NA	TRBJ1-2	TRBV6-1	once	TGTGCCAGCAGTCCGATTAACAGGGACTATGGCTACACCTTC	CASSPINRDYGYTF
15	NA	TRBJ1-3	TRBV18	few	TGTGCCAGCTCACCACCGACCCTGGGTGGAAACACCATATATTTT	CASSPPTLGGNTIYF
15	NA	TRBJ2-7	TRBV3-1	NA	TGTGCCAGCAGCCAGGGAGATTCTAGCTCCTACGAGCAGTACTTC	CASSQGDSSSYEQYF
14	NA	TRBJ1-6	TRBV3-1	many	TGTGCCAGCAGCCCCACCGGTTGGAATTCACCCCTCCACTTT	CASSPTGWNSPLHF
15	NA	TRBJ2-7	TRBV7-2	few	TGTGCCAGCAGCTTAACGCAGGGGGGTCACTACGAGCAGTACTTC	CASSLTQGGHYEQYF
14	NA	TRBJ2-7	TRBV2	few	TGTGCCAGCAGAGATGGCTGGTTGTCCTACGAGCAGTACTTC	CASRDGWLSYEQYF
12	NA	TRBJ2-1	TRBV5-6	NA	TGTGCCAGCAGCTTATTGTCCGACCCCTGGCTCTTC	CASSLLSDPWLF
16	TRBD2	TRBJ2-1	TRBV7-2	many	TGTGCCAGCAGCTTAGGAGCGGGAGGGCCCTTCGATGAGCAGTTCTTC	CASSLGAGGPFDEQFF